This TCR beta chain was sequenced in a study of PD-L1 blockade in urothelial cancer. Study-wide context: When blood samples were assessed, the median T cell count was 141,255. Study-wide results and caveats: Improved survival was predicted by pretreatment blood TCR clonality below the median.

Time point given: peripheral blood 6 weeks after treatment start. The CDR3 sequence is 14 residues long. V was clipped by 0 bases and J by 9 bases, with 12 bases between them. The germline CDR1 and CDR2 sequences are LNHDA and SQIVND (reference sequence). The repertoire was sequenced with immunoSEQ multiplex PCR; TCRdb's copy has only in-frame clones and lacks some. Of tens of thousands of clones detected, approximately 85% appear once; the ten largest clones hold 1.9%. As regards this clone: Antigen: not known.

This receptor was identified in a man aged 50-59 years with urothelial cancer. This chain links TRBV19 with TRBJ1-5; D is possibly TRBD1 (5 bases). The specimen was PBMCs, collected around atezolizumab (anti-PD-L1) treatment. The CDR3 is CASSIDRAGGPQHF. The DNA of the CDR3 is TGTGCCAGTAGTATAGACAGGGCGGGGGGGCCCCAGCATTTT.